What follows are 27 T cell receptor beta chains derived from one specimen sequenced in a study of T cell repertoires in aging, cancer and after chemotherapy (dated by TCRdb to between 2018 and 2020). Genomic DNA extracted from peripheral blood, rather than sorted cells or RNA, was used as the source for amplification of TCR beta rearrangements. Sequencing was performed on an Illumina MiSeq. Using a mixed TRB-A/B primer pool, multiplex touch-down PCR amplified rearranged TRB sequences covering the V, D and J segments. TCRdb redid the processing of the public reads, applying fastp at Q25 and MiXCR, and retained in-frame beta chains. Rows with a matching CDR3 protein are joined into one entry that keeps the most common DNA and genes. The sample records roughly 2,600 distinct CDR3 sequences, 30% to 35% of which are singletons. The leading ten clones occupy roughly 28% of the sample. The sequenced sample consisted of blood. These receptors were obtained from a human donor with a solid tumor.

This clonotype is categorized as large. The rearrangement uses TRBV30 and TRBJ1-2; 8 bases line up with TRBD1. Germline V gives CDR1 GTSNPN, CDR2 SVGIG (reference sequence). The CDR3 consists of 12 residues. The ends lost 3 bases at V and 13 bases at J; junction bases unmatched: 10. CDR3 sequence reads: CAWSAGTGPSTF. DNA for the CDR3: TGTGCCTGGAGCGCTGGGACAGGACCCTCCACCTTC.

The chain carries TRBV30 and TRBJ2-5; D is tentatively TRBD1 or TRBD2 (5 bases each). The germline V gene has CDR1 GTSNPN and CDR2 SVGIG (reference sequence). V was cut by 6 bases and J by 4 bases, with 18 bases left in between. There are 14 residues in the CDR3. The CDR3 spells CACSKPGRIETQYF. CDR3 DNA sequence: TGTGCCTGCTCGAAACCGGGACGAATAGAGACCCAGTACTTC.

This chain joins TRBV12-5 and TRBJ1-1; a weak D match, TRBD1 (6 bases). Germline V CDR1 and CDR2: LGHNT, FRNRAP. V lost 3 bases to trimming and J lost 4 bases, with 21 bases between them. This CDR3 comprises 17 residues. CDR3 nucleotides: TGTGCTAGTGGTTTATCTATCGCGGGACACCGGTTCACTGAAGCTTTCTTT. Translation gives CASGLSIAGHRFTEAFF.

By frequency in the sample, this clonotype is large. The chain joins TRBV29-1 to TRBJ1-2, with 8 bases that match TRBD1. V dropped 6 bases and J dropped 4; count of bases not matched to a gene: 1. Germline CDR1 is SQVTM and CDR2 is ANQGSEA. This CDR3 is 11 amino acids long. The CDR3 DNA sequence: TGCAGCGTGGGACAGGTCTATGGCTACACCTTC. Residues: CSVGQVYGYTF.

The gene calls are TRBV7-6 and TRBJ2-3; D unclear. The CDR3 spans 13 residues. Trimming took 3 bases from V and 4 from J, leaving 8 bases between them. Germline V lookup: CDR1 SGHVS, CDR2 FNYEAQ. CDR3 loop: CASSLVDADTQYF. DNA for the CDR3: TGTGCCAGCAGCTTGGTTGATGCAGATACGCAGTATTTT.

This sequence joins TRBV19 and TRBJ2-5; D possibly corresponds to TRBD1 (6 bases). Germline values: CDR1 LNHDA, CDR2 SQIVND (reference sequence). The CDR3 loop spans 14 amino acids. The V gene lost 3 bases and the J gene lost 2 bases, with 10 bases spanning the gap. The CDR3 is CASSIWGLQETQYF. The CDR3 DNA is TGTGCCAGTAGTATTTGGGGGCTGCAAGAGACCCAGTACTTC.

This clonotype was counted between two and nine times. The DNA of the CDR3 is TGTGCCAGCAGTTCCGGGGTCGATGAGCAGTTCTTC. Translation gives CASSSGVDEQFF. The gene calls are TRBV6-5 and TRBJ2-1; D possibly corresponds to TRBD2 (5 bases). From germline, CDR1 is MNHEY and CDR2 SVGAGI. The CDR3 contains 12 residues. V gave up 4 bases and J gave up 8 bases, with 9 bases separating them.

By share, this clonotype counts as large. This sequence joins TRBV30 and TRBJ1-6, with D unresolved. In germline, CDR1 is GTSNPN, CDR2 SVGIG (reference sequence). There are 12 residues in the CDR3. V shed 4 bases and J shed 8 bases, with 9 bases lying between them. The CDR3, as DNA: TGTGCCTGGACAGGTCCCCATTCACCCCTCCACTTT. Translated: CAWTGPHSPLHF.

The chain uses TRBV19 and TRBJ2-1; D is ambiguous. Germline assignment: CDR1 LNHDA and CDR2 SQIVND (reference sequence). V was pared by 7 bases and J by 9 bases, with 10 bases between. CDR3 size: 11 residues. This CDR3 reads CASKERSEQFF. In nucleotides, the CDR3 is TGTGCCAGTAAGGAACGGTCTGAGCAGTTCTTC.

CDR3 residues: CSASSTSGDTAQYF. DNA of the CDR3: TGCAGTGCTAGTAGCACTAGCGGTGATACGGCCCAGTACTTC. V usage is TRBV20-1 and J usage is TRBJ2-5, with 8 bases matching TRBD2. Looked up from germline, CDR1 is DFQATT and CDR2 is SNEGSKA (reference sequence). This CDR3 has 14 residues. J was trimmed by 9 bases and V by 3 bases; bases with no gene match: 12.

This clonotype is judged medium-sized. V and J are TRBV6-5 and TRBJ2-6, with TRBD1 matching over 8 bases. CDR3 length equals 16 residues. CDR1 MNHEY and CDR2 SVGAGI come from the germline V gene. The trim removed 6 bases at V and 2 bases at J, leaving 6 bases unmatched. CDR3 loop: CASRSGGAPGANVLTF. In DNA, the CDR3 is TGTGCCAGCAGATCAGGGGGCGCCCCTGGGGCCAACGTCCTGACTTTC.

The chain is built from TRBV7-9 and TRBJ1-2; unclear D gene. V was trimmed by 5 bases and J by 8 bases, leaving 18 bases between them. Germline loops: CDR1 SEHNR, CDR2 FQNEAQ (reference sequence). The CDR3 covers 14 residues. The CDR3, as DNA: TGTGCCAGCAGCCCTTCTGTAAGGGCTGACGGCTACACCTTC. Amino acids: CASSPSVRADGYTF.

The gene calls are TRBV12-3 or TRBV12-4 and TRBJ1-1; D uncertain. This CDR3 has 13 residues. V shed 5 bases and J shed 11 bases, with 18 bases lying between them. The CDR3 reads CASSLWTTSGAFF. The DNA of the CDR3 is TGTGCCAGCAGTCTATGGACGACCTCCGGGGCTTTCTTT.

This clonotype is classed as medium-sized. The CDR3 sequence: CASSTVLAGGPYEQYF. DNA for the CDR3: TGTGCCAGCAGTACCGTACTCGCGGGGGGGCCCTACGAGCAGTACTTC. J is TRBJ2-7 and V is TRBV6-6; 9 bases map to TRBD2. Looked up from germline, CDR1 is MNHNY and CDR2 is SVGAGI (reference sequence). This CDR3 has 16 residues. After removal of 5 bases from V and 2 bases from J, the junction contained 10 bases not matched to a gene.

About this clonotype: This clone may be a read error of a much larger clone one base away. The chain carries TRBV30 and TRBJ1-6; D remains ambiguous. The V gene's germline CDR1 is GTSNPN and CDR2 SVGIG (reference sequence). The CDR3 is made up of 12 amino acids. The CDR3 spells CAWTGPHSPLNF. CDR3 bases: TGTGCCTGGACAGGTCCCCATTCACCCCTCAACTTT.

By proportion, this clonotype is large. V is TRBV29-1 and J is TRBJ1-3; D unclear. In germline, CDR1 is SQVTM, CDR2 ANQGSEA. The length of the CDR3 is 12 residues. The germline V and J ends were trimmed by 4 bases and 0 bases, with 4 bases remaining between them. CDR3 sequence: CSVGGSGNTIYF. Here the CDR3 DNA reads TGCAGCGTTGGAGGCTCTGGAAACACCATATATTTT.

The rearrangement links TRBV20-1 to TRBJ1-6; D is ambiguous. The V end was cut by 0 bases, the J end by 4 bases, with 4 bases between. This CDR3 region has 13 residues. Germline CDR1 reads DFQATT; CDR2 reads SNEGSKA (reference sequence). The CDR3 reads CSAREQYNSPLHF. CDR3 DNA: TGCAGTGCTAGAGAACAATATAATTCACCCCTCCACTTT.

The chain has TRBV29-1 and TRBJ2-2; TRBD2 agrees at 7 bases. Germline V gives CDR1 SQVTM, CDR2 ANQGSEA. The CDR3 has 13 residues. J was trimmed by 4 bases and V by 6 bases; bases with no gene match: 5. The CDR3 nucleotides are TGCAGCGTGGGGGGGGGGGGCACCGGGGAGCTGTTTTTT. This translates into CSVGGGGTGELFF.

CDR3 sequence (DNA): TGTGCCAGCAGCCCGACTCCAGATAGTCCAGAGACCCAGTACTTC. Translated, it gives CASSPTPDSPETQYF. The V call is TRBV5-6, the J call TRBJ2-5; D is unclear. The CDR3 length is 15 residues. CDR1 SGHDT and CDR2 YYEEEE come from the germline V gene. V was pared by 4 bases and J by 4 bases, with 17 bases between.

DNA of the CDR3: TGTGCCAGCAGCTCACTAGCGGGATTTACCGGGGAGCTGTTTTTT. Its protein product is CASSSLAGFTGELFF. The rearrangement links TRBV7-9 to TRBJ2-2; 10 bases fit TRBD2. Unmatched junction bases numbered 4, after V lost 4 bases and J lost 5 bases. The V gene's germline CDR1 is SEHNR and CDR2 FQNEAQ (reference sequence). This CDR3 is 15 amino acids long.

V is TRBV19 and J is TRBJ1-2; 8 nucleotides align to TRBD1. CDR1 is LNHDA and CDR2 is SQIVND in the germline V gene (reference sequence). Trimming took 7 bases from V and 4 from J; bases not matched to a gene: 8. The CDR3 sequence is 14 residues long. CDR3 region: CASIRTGLGYGYTF. The CDR3 region has the DNA TGTGCCAGTATCCGGACAGGGTTGGGCTATGGCTACACCTTC.

This clonotype showed up just a few times. This sequence joins TRBV19 and TRBJ1-1; no reliable D call. Germline lookup yields CDR1 LNHDA and CDR2 SQIVND (reference sequence). The ends were cut back, 3 bases at V and 1 base at J, with 12 bases in the middle. The CDR3 is 15 amino acids. This CDR3 reads CASSMNGLPNTEAFF. In DNA, the CDR3 is TGTGCCAGTAGTATGAATGGACTTCCGAACACTGAAGCTTTCTTT.

This sequence joins TRBV27 and TRBJ2-1; no firm D call. In germline, CDR1 is MNHEY, CDR2 SMNVEV (reference sequence). The CDR3 covers 15 residues. V dropped 10 bases and J dropped 0 bases, with 16 bases sitting between them. CDR3 sequence reads: CATKRGGSSYNEQFF. CDR3 nucleotides: TGTGCCACCAAACGAGGCGGTAGCTCCTACAATGAGCAGTTCTTC.

There are a few counts of this clonotype. The J gene is TRBJ1-6, the V gene TRBV5-4; 10 bases match TRBD1. Trimming at V came to 6 bases and at J to 7 bases, leaving 4 bases not matched to a gene. There are 14 residues in the CDR3. CDR1 SGHNT and CDR2 YYREEE come from the germline V gene (reference sequence). This CDR3 is CASTWGQGNSPLHF. Here the CDR3 DNA reads TGTGCCAGCACCTGGGGACAGGGGAATTCACCCCTCCACTTT.

This clonotype came up a few times. J is TRBJ2-2 and V is TRBV20-1, with TRBD1 as a possible D gene (5 bases). This CDR3 contains 15 residues. V lost 0 bases and J 2 bases, leaving 10 bases between the germline ends. The germline V gene has CDR1 DFQATT and CDR2 SNEGSKA (reference sequence). The chain's CDR3 is CSARDAQGNTGELFF. CDR3 nucleotides: TGCAGTGCTAGAGATGCGCAGGGAAACACCGGGGAGCTGTTTTTT.

The chain links TRBV20-1 to TRBJ2-2; 8 nucleotides match TRBD1. After removal of 0 bases from V and 1 base from J, the junction contained 4 bases not matched to a gene. Germline CDR1 is DFQATT and CDR2 is SNEGSKA (reference sequence). The CDR3 contains 16 residues. The CDR3 region has the DNA TGCAGTGCTAGAGATCCAGGACAGGGGAACACCGGGGAGCTGTTTTTT. This translates into CSARDPGQGNTGELFF.

In its sample, this clonotype was seen a few times. The chain employs TRBV10-1 and TRBJ2-1; 9 bases match TRBD2. Germline values: CDR1 WNHNN, CDR2 SYGVQD (reference sequence). With V trimmed by 2 bases and J by 4 bases, 6 bases remained unmatched. The CDR3 is made up of 16 amino acids. The CDR3 sequence: CASSEDVAGAYNEQFF. In nucleotides, the CDR3 is TGCGCCAGCAGTGAGGATGTAGCGGGGGCTTACAATGAGCAGTTCTTC.